Each of the 22 T cell receptor beta chains below was sequenced from the same sample in a study of T cells after yellow fever vaccination. TCRdb independently ran MiXCR on the 5' RACE reads; one entry per CDR3 protein. The table records 300,000 to 400,000 distinct CDR3 sequences, 7% to 9% of them present only once. The material was PBMCs, obtained about 41 days after the first yellow fever vaccination. These receptors all stem from a man between 18 and 29 years old who received the YFV17D yellow fever vaccine.

This clonotype appeared many times. This rearrangement joins TRBV12-3 or TRBV12-4 to TRBJ1-1; possibly TRBD1 for D (5 bases). The length of the CDR3 is 11 residues. The V end was cut by 3 bases, the J end by 8 bases, with 7 bases between. CDR3: CASSFAGEAFF. The CDR3 region has the DNA TGTGCCAGCAGTTTCGCAGGGGAAGCTTTCTTT.

The chain recombines TRBV6-1 with TRBJ2-1; D tentatively fits TRBD1 or TRBD2 (5 bases each). The CDR3 has 14 amino acids. Germline V lookup: CDR1 MNHNS, CDR2 SASEGT. Trimming left V 5 bases short and J 15 bases short, with 23 bases between. In DNA form, the CDR3 reads TGTGCCAGCAGTCCCCCCGGGACGGTCACCGTCCCGTTCTTC. Its translation is CASSPPGTVTVPFF.

This clonotype was detected a few times. The chain couples TRBV2 to TRBJ2-1, with a possible D match to TRBD1 (5 bases). Looked up from germline, CDR1 is SNHLY and CDR2 is FYNNEI. V shed 2 bases and J shed 3 bases, with 14 bases lying between them. The CDR3 covers 16 residues. The CDR3 region is CASSESVGQRYNEQFF. In nucleotides, the CDR3 is TGTGCCAGCAGTGAAAGTGTGGGGCAGCGCTACAATGAGCAGTTCTTC.

This clonotype appeared a few times. The J gene is TRBJ1-5, the V gene TRBV6-5; 7 bases match TRBD1. The CDR3 is made up of 15 amino acids. Germline-derived CDR1 and CDR2 are MNHEY and SVGAGI. The V and J ends lost 4 bases and 5 bases, in that order; junction bases with no gene match: 8. CDR3 amino acids: CASSSQGVRHQPQHF. The CDR3 nucleotides are TGTGCCAGCAGTTCCCAGGGGGTTCGGCATCAGCCCCAGCATTTT.

The CDR3 coding sequence is TGTGCCAGCAGTTCCCCGACAGGGACCTATTCACCCCTCCACTTT. It encodes CASSSPTGTYSPLHF. The chain recombines TRBV28 with TRBJ1-6, with 7 bases identical to TRBD1. The V gene's germline CDR1 is MDHEN and CDR2 SYDVKM. This CDR3 has 15 residues. V shed 4 bases and J 8 bases; nucleotides not matched to a gene: 8.

In this sample, this clonotype turned up many times. One junction end disagrees with the germline gene, perhaps due to a read error. V gene TRBV29-1 combines with J gene TRBJ1-4; unclear D gene. CDR1 SQVTM and CDR2 ANQGSEA come from the germline V gene. The CDR3 loop spans 11 amino acids. CDR3 coding DNA: TGCAGCGCCCTCGAAGCCGACAATCTCCATTTT. Amino acids: CSALEADNLHF.

This clonotype was observed a handful of times. The chain carries TRBV4-3 and TRBJ1-2, with 9 positions matching TRBD1. CDR1 LGHNA and CDR2 YSLEER come from the germline V gene. J was trimmed by 4 bases and V by 4 bases; bases with no gene match: 10. The CDR3 sequence is 16 residues long. CDR3 amino acids: CASSRQGGPTGYGYTF. CDR3 in DNA: TGCGCCAGCAGCCGACAGGGGGGACCTACTGGCTATGGCTACACCTTC.

The chain links TRBV13 to TRBJ2-1; 14 bases fit TRBD2. Germline lookup yields CDR1 PRHDT and CDR2 FYEKMQ (reference sequence). This CDR3 is 16 amino acids long. The V gene end was trimmed by 5 bases and the J gene end by 5 bases; junction bases not matched to a gene: 5. The CDR3 coding sequence is TGTGCCAGCAGCCGGACTAGCGGGGGGATTAACAATGAGCAGTTCTTC. As protein: CASSRTSGGINNEQFF.

V gene TRBV29-1 combines with J gene TRBJ1-3; no clear D gene. The CDR3 length is 12 residues. Germline V CDR1 and CDR2: SQVTM, ANQGSEA. V lost 4 bases and J 0 bases, leaving 4 bases between the germline ends. CDR3 nucleotide sequence: TGCAGCGTTGGGGGCTCTGGAAACACCATATATTTT. Protein sequence: CSVGGSGNTIYF.

This clonotype occurred a few times. The chain is built from TRBV11-2 and TRBJ2-5; 7 positions match TRBD2. Germline assignment: CDR1 SGHAT and CDR2 FQNNGV. This CDR3 comprises 17 residues. The V and J ends lost 4 bases and 3 bases, in that order; junction bases with no gene match: 14. Here the CDR3 reads CASSSRTQRGDKETQYF. DNA of the CDR3: TGTGCCAGCAGCTCCAGGACCCAGCGGGGCGATAAAGAGACCCAGTACTTC.

The chain uses TRBV6-1 and TRBJ1-4, with a weak D call TRBD1 (5 bases). The CDR3 sequence is 16 residues long. The germline CDR1 and CDR2 sequences are MNHNS and SASEGT. V was pared by 6 bases and J by 5 bases, with 19 bases between. The CDR3: CASSSGAARGNEKLFF. In nucleotides, the CDR3 is TGTGCCAGCAGCTCAGGCGCGGCGAGGGGAAATGAAAAACTGTTTTTT.

This clonotype was seen a few times. V is TRBV19 and J is TRBJ2-3, with 10 positions matching TRBD2. CDR1 LNHDA and CDR2 SQIVND come from the germline V gene (reference sequence). The ends lost 5 bases at V and 2 bases at J; junction bases unmatched: 10. The CDR3 spans 17 residues. As DNA, the CDR3 is TGTGCCAGTAGTCGACCAGGTAGCGGGGGGCCCACAGATACGCAGTATTTT. It yields the protein CASSRPGSGGPTDTQYF.

The V call is TRBV5-1, the J call TRBJ2-3; 7 nucleotides agree with TRBD2. From germline, CDR1 is SGHRS and CDR2 YFSETQ. The CDR3 extends over 16 amino acids. V shed 0 bases and J 2 bases; nucleotides not matched to a gene: 6. The CDR3 reads CASSLGGSGVTDTQYF. The CDR3 DNA reads TGCGCCAGCAGCTTGGGGGGAAGCGGGGTCACAGATACGCAGTATTTT. Combining the CDR3 with reference TRBV5-1 and TRBJ2-3 gives the whole variable domain KAGVTQTPRYLIKTRGQQVTLSCSPISGHRSVSWYQQTPGQGLQFLFEYFSETQRNKGNFPGRFSGRQFSNSRSEMNVSTLELGDSALYLCASSLGGSGVTDTQYFGPGTRLTVL.

This clonotype appeared a few times. The rearrangement uses TRBV20-1 and TRBJ2-7; 9 bases line up with TRBD2. Germline assignment: CDR1 DFQATT and CDR2 SNEGSKA (reference sequence). Trimming cost V 3 bases and J 6 bases; bases outside gene matches: 12. The CDR3 sequence is 15 residues long. For the CDR3, the DNA is TGCAGTGCTAGTCGCGGGGTAGCGGGGGTTGCCGAGCAGTACTTC. Its protein is CSASRGVAGVAEQYF.

This clonotype was found many times. The V gene is TRBV4-1, the J gene TRBJ2-1; D not certain. V lost 1 base and J 1 base, leaving 11 bases between the germline ends. Germline lookup yields CDR1 MGHRA and CDR2 YSYEKL. The CDR3 sequence is 16 residues long. This CDR3 reads CASSQVDLVSYNEQFF. DNA of the CDR3: TGCGCCAGCAGCCAAGTCGACCTAGTTTCCTACAATGAGCAGTTCTTC.

The V and J genes are TRBV12-3 or TRBV12-4 and TRBJ2-1; 8 bases map to TRBD2. The ends lost 5 bases at V and 6 bases at J; junction bases unmatched: 15. The CDR3 has 17 residues. CDR3 coding DNA: TGTGCCAGCAGTACCGGACCCCCGGGACTAGTTGCCAATGAGCAGTTCTTC. Translation gives CASSTGPPGLVANEQFF.

This chain uses TRBV7-3 with TRBJ2-2, with a possible D match to TRBD1 (5 bases). Germline loops: CDR1 SGHTA, CDR2 FQGTGA. CDR3 size: 15 residues. Trimming shortened V by 2 bases and J by 6 bases, and 13 bases separated the two germline ends. CDR3 residues: CASSLQAQGPGELFF. DNA for the CDR3: TGTGCCAGCAGCTTACAAGCTCAGGGTCCCGGGGAGCTGTTTTTT.

This clonotype came up a few times. The chain employs TRBV9 and TRBJ2-7; 7 nucleotides match TRBD1. This CDR3 spans 13 amino acids. The germline V gene encodes CDR1 SGDLS and CDR2 YYNGEE. V was pared by 4 bases and J by 2 bases, with 3 bases of the junction left unmatched. CDR3 bases: TGTGCCAGCAGCCGGGACAGACCCTACGAGCAGTACTTC. This encodes CASSRDRPYEQYF.

This clonotype was detected ten times or more. J is TRBJ1-1 and V is TRBV28; D perhaps matches TRBD1 (5 bases). This CDR3 is 14 amino acids long. V was cut by 4 bases and J by 10 bases, with 19 bases left in between. Germline assignment: CDR1 MDHEN and CDR2 SYDVKM. The CDR3 sequence is CASSSGTRARGAFF. The DNA of the CDR3 is TGTGCCAGCAGTTCCGGGACTCGGGCTAGGGGAGCTTTCTTT.

This sequence joins TRBV12-3 or TRBV12-4 and TRBJ1-4; maybe TRBD1 (5 bases). The CDR3 spans 14 residues. Trimming removed 5 bases from V and 5 bases from J, with 12 bases in between. CDR3 amino acids: CASSRPGKNEKLFF. The CDR3 nucleotides are TGTGCCAGCAGTCGTCCAGGGAAAAATGAAAAACTGTTTTTT.

The chain recombines TRBV27 with TRBJ2-7; a weak D match, TRBD1 (6 bases). This CDR3 is 16 amino acids long. CDR1 and CDR2 from the germline V gene are MNHEY and SMNVEV (reference sequence). The V end was cut by 3 bases, the J end by 7 bases, with 22 bases between. The CDR3 reads CASSFRYDSQGVEQYF. DNA for the CDR3: TGTGCCAGCAGTTTCCGTTACGATTCACAGGGAGTTGAGCAGTACTTC.

V and J are TRBV20-1 and TRBJ2-1, with 8 positions matching TRBD2. J lost 5 bases, V lost 7 bases, and 10 bases had no gene match. The germline CDR1 and CDR2 sequences are DFQATT and SNEGSKA (reference sequence). This CDR3 has 14 residues. In nucleotides, the CDR3 is TGCAGTGGTGAAAGGAGCGGGGGACACAATGAGCAGTTCTTC. Translating it yields CSGERSGGHNEQFF.